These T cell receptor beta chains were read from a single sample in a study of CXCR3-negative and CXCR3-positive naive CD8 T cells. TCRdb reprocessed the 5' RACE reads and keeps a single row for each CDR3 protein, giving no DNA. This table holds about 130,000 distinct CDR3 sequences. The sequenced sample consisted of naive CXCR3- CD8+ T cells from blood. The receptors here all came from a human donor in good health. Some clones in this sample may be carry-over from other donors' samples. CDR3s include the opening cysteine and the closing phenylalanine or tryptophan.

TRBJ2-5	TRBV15	CATSRGLADQETQYF
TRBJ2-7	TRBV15	CATSREGVTYEQYF
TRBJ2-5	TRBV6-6	CASSPVGSTQETQYF
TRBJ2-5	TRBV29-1	CAAGGFETQYF
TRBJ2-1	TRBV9	CASNPSGNYEQFF
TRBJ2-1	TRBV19	CASSIGGREQFF
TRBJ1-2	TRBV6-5	CASSGSDRYYGYTF
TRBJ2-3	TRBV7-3	CASSLTRGGLTDTQYF
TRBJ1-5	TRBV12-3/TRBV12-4	CASSLTSYSNQPQHF
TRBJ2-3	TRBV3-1	CASSQDRGTDTQYF
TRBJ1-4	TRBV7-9	CASSPYGQEEKLFF
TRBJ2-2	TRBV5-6	CASSHQSINPNTGELFF
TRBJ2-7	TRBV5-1	CASSLTPDSYEQYF
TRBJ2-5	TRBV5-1	CASSSRLADSQETQYF
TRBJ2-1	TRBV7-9	CASSLVGRRSFRSYNEQFF
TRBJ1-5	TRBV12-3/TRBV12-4	CASRMAGEGGNQPQHF
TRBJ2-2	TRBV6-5	CASSNDANTGELFF
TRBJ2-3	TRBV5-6	CASSLPVSDTQYF
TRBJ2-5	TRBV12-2	CASRLAPVGTSGSETQYF
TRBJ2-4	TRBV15	CATSREQGVLLAKNIQYF
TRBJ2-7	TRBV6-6	CASSAGQVEQYF
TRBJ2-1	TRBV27	CASSKLRVAGDNEQFF
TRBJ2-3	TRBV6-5	CASSYSVGQGRRTQYF
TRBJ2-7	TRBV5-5	CASSPGSSLYEQYF
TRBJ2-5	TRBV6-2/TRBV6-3	CASSYFGEGQETQYF
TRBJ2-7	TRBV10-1	CASSEGIPYEQYF
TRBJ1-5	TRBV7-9	CASSERGVGQPQHF
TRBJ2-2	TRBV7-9	CASTLTGSDTGELFF
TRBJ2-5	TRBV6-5	CASSYAKTQYF
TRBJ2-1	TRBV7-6	CASSFSGGGDEQFF
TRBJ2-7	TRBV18	CASSPGDSIYEQYF
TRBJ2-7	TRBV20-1	CSARGYDSPYEQYF
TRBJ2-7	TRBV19	CASSIRPTGEQYF
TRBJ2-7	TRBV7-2	CASSLDILYEQYF
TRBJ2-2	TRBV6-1	CASSEALYSLSGLDTGELFF
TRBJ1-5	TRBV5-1	CASSYRDRGVMNQPQHF
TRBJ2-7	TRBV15	CATSPGDGNYEQYF
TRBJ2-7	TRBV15	CATSRGTMSYEQYF
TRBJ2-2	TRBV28	CASSHQKNTGELFF
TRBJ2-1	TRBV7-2	CASSHGGTGPYNEQFF
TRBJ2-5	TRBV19	CASAEAPPQETQYF
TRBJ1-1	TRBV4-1	CASSQVQGRNTEAFF
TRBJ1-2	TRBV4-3	CASSQDGAPRLGYTF
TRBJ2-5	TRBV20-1	CSARDYAGPKETQYF
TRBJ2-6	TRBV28	CASSLMEGVAGANVLTF